The following is a T cell receptor (beta chain) sequence with its context. The sample belongs to a study of blood T cell repertoires in COVID-19. Study-wide context: Sources were T cells, B-cell-depleted T cells, or PBMCs; the material itself was cDNA or gDNA.

In the original processing: Cell counts per sample came from amplifying reference gene primers. Using immunoSEQ multiplex PCR, the repertoire was profiled, and TCRdb retains in-frame clones only, with some absent. V and J calls and clone size follow that table, whereas D and trimming were derived from the DNA. The table records about 38,000 clones, 65% to 75% of them present only once. The CDR3 has 16 residues. Germline CDR1 is MGHRA and CDR2 is YSYEKL. V lost 4 bases and J lost 3; bases outside the gene matches: 8. The sample was peripheral blood. The rearrangement joins TRBV4-1 to TRBJ2-2; TRBD2 agrees at 7 bases. The TCR was taken from a man in his 70s with COVID-19, enrolled during active disease. As DNA, the CDR3 is TGCGCCAGCAGCCTAGGGGCGGGGGATCACACCGGGGAGCTGTTTTTT. It codes for CASSLGAGDHTGELFF.